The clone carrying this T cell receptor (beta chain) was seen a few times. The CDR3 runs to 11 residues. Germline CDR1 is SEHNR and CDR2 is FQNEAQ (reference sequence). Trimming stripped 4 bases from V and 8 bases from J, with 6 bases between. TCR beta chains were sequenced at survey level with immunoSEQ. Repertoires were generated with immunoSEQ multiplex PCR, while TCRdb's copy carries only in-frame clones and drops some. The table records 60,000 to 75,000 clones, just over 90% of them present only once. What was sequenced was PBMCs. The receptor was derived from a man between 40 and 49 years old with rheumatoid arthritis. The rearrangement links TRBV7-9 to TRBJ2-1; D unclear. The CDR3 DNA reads TGTGCCAGCAGCTCTCCCCATGAGCAGTTCTTC. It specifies CASSSPHEQFF.